This TCR beta chain was found in a study of CD8 T cells in ankylosing spondylitis (dated by TCRdb to about 2017). In the study overall: To find TCR variants linked to disease, the study profiled T cell receptor beta repertoires in ankylosing spondylitis patients and healthy donors. In total, the full study cohort was made up of 108 healthy donors and some 26 ankylosing spondylitis patients. Peripheral blood was sampled, and synovial fluid was additionally collected from ankylosing spondylitis patients. Results the study describes overall, beyond this receptor: Some TCR beta motif variants had previously been reported in synovial fluid and blood of reactive arthritis patients, which suggested common disease-initiation mechanisms. In peripheral blood, the disease-linked clones were found at relatively low frequencies and had a CD8+ phenotype. Significant enrichment of the disease-linked clones was reported in matched synovial fluid samples from ankylosing spondylitis patients. Blood from ankylosing spondylitis patients appeared to be characterized by a TCR beta motif composed of under 10 highly homologous amino acid variants.

A remark on this clonotype: Its antigen is still unknown. Base qualities were left out, and no much larger clone turns up one base away.

Sequencing was carried out with an Illumina HiSeq 2500. Quantitative 5'-RACE with molecular barcodes was the method used to prepare the TCR beta libraries. The source study handled its data this way. A new computational method, built on a probabilistic model of VDJ rearrangement, was used to identify disease-linked TCR variants. TCRdb reanalyzed the raw reads on its own, using fastp at Q25 for trimming and MiXCR for clone calling, and kept in-frame beta chains. Each CDR3 protein gets just one entry, which takes the most common genes and DNA from the rows behind it. The V and J calls and clone size come from TCRdb's table, not from the authors' own analysis. Counted in this sample were around 230,000 distinct CDR3 sequences; around 9.2% of them appeared once. The top ten constitute 6.8% of the sample. The receptor was isolated from a male donor with ankylosing spondylitis or in good health (not recorded which). The sequenced sample was blood, either unsorted or a sorted T cell fraction (not recorded which).

The CDR3 region: CSAPWGEDGYTF. At the DNA level, the sequence is TGCAGTGCCCCGTGGGGGGAGGATGGCTACACCTTC. The sequence links TRBV20-1 to TRBJ1-2, and TRBD1 may be the D gene, going by 5 matching bases. The germline V gene (reference sequence) specifies DFQATT as CDR1 and SNEGSKA as CDR2. Trimming takes 6 bases from V and 6 bases from J, and the germline ends sit 14 bases apart. The CDR3, cysteine through phenylalanine, is 12 amino acids long. Only the CDR3 DNA is retained, 36 bases long and in frame from the first base.